This record looks at one T cell receptor (beta chain) sequence and its context. The antigen remains undetermined. The CDR3 consists of 15 residues. Germline V gives CDR1 KGHSH, CDR2 LQKENI. The V end lost 3 bases, the J end lost 4 bases, and 12 bases lay between the germline ends. The sample is drawn from a study of graft-versus-host responses after intestinal transplantation. Profiling relied on immunoSEQ multiplex PCR, and the TCRdb table lists in-frame clones only, not all of them. The sample lists about 88,000 clones; about nine tenths were seen once. The chain is built from TRBV18 and TRBJ2-2; D may be TRBD1 (6 bases). The TCR originated in a human donor who received an intestinal transplant. Sequences were derived from unstimulated CD4+ T cells sorted from spleen or lymph node cells, sampled before intestinal transplant. As DNA, the CDR3 is TGTGCCAGCTCACCTCAGGGGCGCGGCACCGGGGAGCTGTTTTTT. Translation: CASSPQGRGTGELFF. Using reference TRBV18 and TRBJ2-2 for the parts outside the CDR3, the full variable domain is NAGVMQNPRHLVRRRGQEARLRCSPMKGHSHVYWYRQLPEEGLKFMVYLQKENIIDESGMPKERFSAEFPKEGPSILRIQQVVRGDSAAYFCASSPQGRGTGELFFGEGSRLTVL.